This T cell receptor (beta chain) was sequenced in a study of cytomegalovirus exposure and HLA in healthy donors. This CDR3 has 12 residues. The germline CDR1 and CDR2 sequences are SGDLS and YYNGEE. Trimming removed 3 bases at V and 2 bases at J, with 4 bases between. Study observations and caveats: Cytomegalovirus association was assigned to over 150 TCR beta chains. Later analysis found that TCR beta chains associated with HLA were more clonally expanded than other, equally common chains.

The PCR employed 60 Vbeta primers together with 13 Jbeta primers. Only in-frame clones appear in the TCRdb table, and some are missing; sequencing was by immunoSEQ multiplex PCR. The table shows 150,000 to 200,000 clones, with roughly four fifths occurring only once. Note on this clone: Its antigen remains unknown. This sample also contains other DNA sequences that code for the same CDR3.

Sequenced input: PBMCs. The clonotype was recovered from a man aged 50 to 59 in good health and CMV-seropositive. V and J are TRBV9 and TRBJ2-3; D remains unclear. The CDR3 here is CASSAYTDTQYF. For the CDR3, the DNA is TGTGCCAGCAGCGCGTACACAGATACGCAGTATTTT.